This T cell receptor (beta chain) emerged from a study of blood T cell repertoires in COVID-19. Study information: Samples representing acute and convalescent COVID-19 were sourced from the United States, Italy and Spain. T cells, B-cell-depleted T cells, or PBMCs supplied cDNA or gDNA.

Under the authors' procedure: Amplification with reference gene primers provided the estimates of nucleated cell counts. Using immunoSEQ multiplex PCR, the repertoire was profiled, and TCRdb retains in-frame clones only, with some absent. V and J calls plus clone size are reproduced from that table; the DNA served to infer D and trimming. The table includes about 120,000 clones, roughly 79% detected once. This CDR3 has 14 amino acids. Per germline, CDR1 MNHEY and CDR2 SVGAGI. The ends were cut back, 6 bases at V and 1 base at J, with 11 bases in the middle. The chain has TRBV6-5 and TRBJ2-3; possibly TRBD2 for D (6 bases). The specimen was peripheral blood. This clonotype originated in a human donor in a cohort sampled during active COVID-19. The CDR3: CASRMASGTDTQYF. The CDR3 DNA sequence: TGTGCCAGCAGGATGGCTAGCGGCACAGATACGCAGTATTTT.